A single T cell receptor (beta chain) is shown here with its context. CDR1 and CDR2 from the germline V gene are DFQATT and SNEGSKA (reference sequence). This CDR3 has 10 amino acids. Clones were sequenced by immunoSEQ multiplex PCR, and TCRdb holds only the in-frame ones, with some missing. The sample lists over 1.5 million clones; 95% to 99% were seen once. The sample belongs to a study of shared clonotypes between healthy human individuals. The specimen was naive CD4+ T cells sorted from blood. Noted subset: CD45RA+ positively selected. This sequence originates from a man aged 30-40 years in good health. The chain employs TRBV20-1 and TRBJ2-7; perhaps D is TRBD1 or TRBD2 (5 bases each). Here the CDR3 reads CSTGLYEQYF. CDR3 DNA: TGCAGCACAGGACTCTACGAGCAGTACTTC.